These 31 T cell receptor beta chains were sequenced from one sample in a study of T-cell reconstitution after alpha-beta-depleted transplantation in children (dated by TCRdb to the mid-2010s). Libraries came from PCR. The run used an Illumina HiSeq 2500. To normalize quantification of the TCRbeta repertoire, the TCR libraries were built with molecular barcoding that relied on unique molecular identifiers. In-frame beta chains were kept once TCRdb had trimmed the public reads at Q25 with fastp and called clones with MiXCR. Duplicate CDR3 protein sequences are folded into a single record with the most common DNA and genes. This sample is represented by about a million distinct CDR3 sequences; about 29% of them were singletons. Of the sample, approximately 30% is held by the ten largest clones. The treatment or condition label on this specimen signifies: allogeneic hematopoietic cell transplantation with graft depleted of TCRalphabeta T cells and CD19 B cells.

Sequenced material: PBMCs, mostly from graft donor cells, taken 360 days after TCRalphabeta/CD19-depleted stem cell transplant. Receptors were obtained from a boy under two years old who had a stem cell transplant for SCID, so the T cells may come from the graft donor.

V is TRBV20-1 and J is TRBJ1-4, with D perhaps matching TRBD1 (5 bases). V was trimmed by 5 bases and J by 6 bases, leaving 10 bases between them. The germline V gene has CDR1 DFQATT and CDR2 SNEGSKA (reference sequence). This CDR3 has 12 residues. The CDR3 here is CSAVGGDEKLFF. In DNA, the CDR3 is TGCAGTGCTGTTGGGGGGGATGAAAAACTGTTTTTT.

This chain links TRBV6-1 with TRBJ1-2; weak D call: TRBD1 (5 bases). V lost 6 bases and J lost 5, with 13 bases in between. CDR1 and CDR2 (germline): MNHNS, SASEGT. This CDR3 region has 13 residues. CDR3 sequence: CASRATGGYGYTF. In DNA form, the CDR3 reads TGTGCCAGCAGGGCGACTGGGGGATATGGCTACACCTTC.

CDR3 sequence reads: CASSSERGGPVTQYF. CDR3 in DNA: TGTGCCAGCAGCTCCGAGCGGGGGGGACCAGTTACGCAGTATTTT. The chain combines TRBV7-2 with TRBJ2-3, with 10 bases identical to TRBD2. J was trimmed by 8 bases and V by 4 bases; bases with no gene match: 9. Germline V gene sequence: CDR1 SGHTA, CDR2 FQGNSA. The CDR3 loop spans 15 amino acids.

The chain joins TRBV29-1 to TRBJ1-2, with D maybe TRBD1 (5 bases). CDR3 length: 14 amino acids. Trimming removed 3 bases at V and 5 bases at J, with 16 bases between. Looked up from germline, CDR1 is SQVTM and CDR2 is ANQGSEA. CDR3 residues: CSVEGATAGYGYTF. The CDR3 nucleotides read TGCAGCGTTGAGGGCGCGACAGCGGGATATGGCTACACCTTC.

This clonotype was picked up a small number of times. V and J are TRBV10-3 and TRBJ2-3, with D tentatively TRBD2 (6 bases). Trimming took off 0 bases at V and 4 bases at J, with 11 bases between the two ends. CDR3 length equals 15 residues. In germline, CDR1 is ENHRY, CDR2 SYGVKD. The CDR3 loop reads CAISESRRDADTQYF. The CDR3 DNA follows: TGTGCCATCAGTGAGTCGAGGAGGGACGCAGATACGCAGTATTTT.

This chain joins TRBV5-1 and TRBJ2-3; D gene uncertain. The CDR3 totals 13 residues. V was shortened by 0 bases and J by 6 bases, with 8 bases between the two germline ends. Germline CDR1 SGHRS, CDR2 YFSETQ. DNA for the CDR3: TGCGCCAGCAGCTTGGGGGCGGAGGATACGCAGTATTTT. This sequence encodes CASSLGAEDTQYF. Combining the CDR3 with reference TRBV5-1 and TRBJ2-3 gives the whole variable domain KAGVTQTPRYLIKTRGQQVTLSCSPISGHRSVSWYQQTPGQGLQFLFEYFSETQRNKGNFPGRFSGRQFSNSRSEMNVSTLELGDSALYLCASSLGAEDTQYFGPGTRLTVL.

The chain links TRBV3-1 to TRBJ2-3; D ambiguous. The V end was cut by 4 bases, the J end by 5 bases, with 10 bases between. The germline V gene encodes CDR1 LGHDT and CDR2 YNNKEL (reference sequence). The CDR3 runs 13 residues. CDR3 amino acids: CASSPPLEDTQYF. In nucleotides, the CDR3 is TGTGCCAGCAGCCCCCCCTTGGAAGATACGCAGTATTTT.

This clonotype was seen repeatedly, ten times or more. V gene TRBV20-1 combines with J gene TRBJ2-1; a possible D gene is TRBD1 (6 bases). The germline CDR1 and CDR2 sequences are DFQATT and SNEGSKA (reference sequence). The CDR3 has 12 amino acids. V was trimmed by 7 bases and J by 2 bases, leaving 9 bases between them. The CDR3 protein is CSGGLTYNEQFF. As DNA, the CDR3 is TGCAGTGGGGGGCTGACCTACAATGAGCAGTTCTTC.

This clonotype was counted only a few times. This rearrangement joins TRBV9 to TRBJ2-1; the D call may be TRBD1 or TRBD2 (6 bases each). CDR1 is SGDLS and CDR2 is YYNGEE in the germline V gene. The V and J ends lost 0 bases and 6 bases respectively, with 13 bases between them. This CDR3 is built from 15 residues. The chain's CDR3 is CASSVEGGPTNEQFF. The CDR3 bases are TGTGCCAGCAGCGTAGAAGGGGGGCCCACCAATGAGCAGTTCTTC.

The chain joins TRBV20-1 to TRBJ2-3; either TRBD1 or TRBD2 may fit D (6 bases each). This CDR3 is 17 amino acids long. The V end lost 1 base, the J end lost 1 base, and 18 bases lay between the germline ends. Germline V gene lookup returns CDR1 DFQATT and CDR2 SNEGSKA (reference sequence). The CDR3 sequence is CSARGTLRGARTDTQYF. As DNA, the CDR3 is TGCAGTGCTAGAGGGACCTTGAGGGGGGCACGCACAGATACGCAGTATTTT.

V gene TRBV5-6 combines with J gene TRBJ2-1, with 9 positions matching TRBD2. Trimming removed 4 bases from V and 0 bases from J; junction bases left unmatched: 17. This CDR3 has 20 residues. Looked up from germline, CDR1 is SGHDT and CDR2 is YYEEEE. The CDR3 loop is CASSRGGASGALTSYNEQFF. CDR3 nucleotide sequence: TGTGCCAGCAGCCGGGGCGGGGCTAGCGGGGCGCTAACCTCCTACAATGAGCAGTTCTTC.

This clonotype came up a few times. The rearrangement links TRBV27 to TRBJ1-1; D not resolved. The germline V and J ends were trimmed by 5 bases and 5 bases, with 21 bases remaining between them. Germline-derived CDR1 and CDR2 are MNHEY and SMNVEV (reference sequence). The CDR3 spans 16 residues. The DNA for the CDR3 is TGTGCCAGCAGTGTCGCCTACCTTGGGTCGCGGACTGAAGCTTTCTTT. It codes for CASSVAYLGSRTEAFF.

In this sample, this clonotype turned up many times. This CDR3 reads CSAPPAFSSTDTQYF. In nucleotides, the CDR3 is TGCAGTGCCCCCCCAGCGTTTTCGTCCACAGATACGCAGTATTTT. This sequence joins TRBV20-1 and TRBJ2-3; D gene uncertain. The CDR3 is 15 amino acids. CDR1 DFQATT and CDR2 SNEGSKA come from the germline V gene (reference sequence). The germline V and J ends were trimmed by 6 bases and 2 bases, with 18 bases remaining between them.

This rearrangement joins TRBV19 to TRBJ1-1; no clear D gene. Germline loops: CDR1 LNHDA, CDR2 SQIVND (reference sequence). V lost 7 bases and J 1 base, leaving 13 bases between the germline ends. The CDR3 length is 14 residues. The CDR3 DNA is TGTGCCAGTAACCCGAGGGCCTCGAACACTGAAGCTTTCTTT. Protein: CASNPRASNTEAFF.

The CDR3 DNA reads as TGTGCCAGCAGTGAAGGGGCCCGGTCTCTGTTTTTT. As protein: CASSEGARSLFF. The chain combines TRBV6-1 with TRBJ1-4, with D hard to call. In germline, CDR1 is MNHNS, CDR2 SASEGT. The CDR3 length is 12 residues. Trimming cost V 1 base and J 14 bases, with 11 bases left between them.

The chain couples TRBV12-3 or TRBV12-4 to TRBJ2-2, with 10 bases identical to TRBD1. The CDR3 loop spans 15 amino acids. Losses at the gene ends were 6 bases for V and 6 bases for J; bases not matched to a gene: 7. Written as DNA, the CDR3 is TGTGCCAGCAGCCCGCGGGACAGGGGATCCGGGGAGCTGTTTTTT. The encoded protein is CASSPRDRGSGELFF.

This clonotype was counted between two and nine times. The CDR3 reads CASSSSPGTGFADTQYF. The CDR3 DNA is TGTGCCAGCAGCTCAAGTCCCGGGACAGGGTTCGCAGATACGCAGTATTTT. The chain uses TRBV7-8 and TRBJ2-3, with TRBD1 matching 9 bases. V was clipped by 4 bases and J by 4 bases; unmatched bases: 12. Germline V lookup: CDR1 SGHVS, CDR2 FQNEAQ. CDR3 length: 17 residues. Complete variable domain (other parts from reference TRBV7-8 and TRBJ2-3): GAGVSQSPRYKVAKRGQDVALRCDPISGHVSLFWYQQALGQGPEFLTYFQNEAQLDKSGLPSDRFFAERPEGSVSTLKIQRTQQEDSAVYLCASSSSPGTGFADTQYFGPGTRLTVL.

The rearrangement uses TRBV7-9 and TRBJ1-1, with 9 bases that match TRBD1. Germline CDR1 and CDR2: SEHNR and FQNEAQ (reference sequence). Losses at the gene ends were 5 bases for V and 13 bases for J; bases not matched to a gene: 8. This CDR3 contains 12 residues. This chain's CDR3 is CASSPWTGAVFF. The CDR3 nucleotides are TGTGCCAGCAGCCCCTGGACAGGGGCGGTTTTCTTT.

A few counts support this clonotype. The V gene is TRBV5-1, the J gene TRBJ2-2, with D perhaps matching TRBD1 or TRBD2 (5 bases each). The germline V gene has CDR1 SGHRS and CDR2 YFSETQ. Trimming shortened V by 0 bases and J by 0 bases, and 12 bases separated the two germline ends. The CDR3 totals 17 residues. In DNA, the CDR3 is TGCGCCAGCAGCTTGGCCGTTTTGGGGGCGAACACCGGGGAGCTGTTTTTT. As protein: CASSLAVLGANTGELFF.

The sample holds a few counts of this clonotype. The rearrangement links TRBV29-1 to TRBJ1-5; D remains ambiguous. The germline CDR1 and CDR2 sequences are SQVTM and ANQGSEA. CDR3 size: 14 residues. With 4 bases removed from V and 2 bases from J, the gap between germline ends came to 12 bases. CDR3 DNA: TGCAGCGTTGGAGGACTCTCTGGCAATCAGCCCCAGCATTTT. Encoded protein: CSVGGLSGNQPQHF.

V is TRBV28 and J is TRBJ2-4; 11 nucleotides align to TRBD2. The CDR3 extends over 17 amino acids. V trimming: 8 bases; J trimming: 0 bases; junction bases outside the gene matches: 9. Germline V gene lookup returns CDR1 MDHEN and CDR2 SYDVKM. The DNA of the CDR3 is TGTGCCAGCGGAGTTAGGACTAGCGGGCTAGCCAAAAACATTCAGTACTTC. This translates into CASGVRTSGLAKNIQYF. The whole variable domain, remainder taken from reference TRBV28 and TRBJ2-4, is DVKVTQSSRYLVKRTGEKVFLECVQDMDHENMFWYRQDPGLGLRLIYFSYDVKMKEKGDIPEGYSVSREKKERFSLILESASTNQTSMYLCASGVRTSGLAKNIQYFGAGTRLSVL.

The chain combines TRBV7-9 with TRBJ1-1; no definite D call. Trimming cost V 3 bases and J 7 bases, with 9 bases left between them. Germline V gene data show CDR1 as SEHNR and CDR2 as FQNEAQ (reference sequence). This CDR3 comprises 12 residues. CDR3 sequence reads: CASSFGSGEAFF. CDR3 nucleotide sequence: TGTGCCAGCAGCTTCGGGTCGGGTGAAGCTTTCTTT.

J is TRBJ2-5 and V is TRBV11-2; D remains ambiguous. This CDR3 has 14 amino acids. CDR1 and CDR2 from the germline V gene are SGHAT and FQNNGV. Deletions cut 1 base from V and 7 bases from J, with 13 bases between. For the CDR3, the DNA is TGTGCCAGCAGCTTAGGGATACAACCCGGGACCCAGTACTTC. Amino acids: CASSLGIQPGTQYF.

This clonotype was seen more than once but under ten times. The rearrangement links TRBV6-1 to TRBJ1-5, with 10 bases that match TRBD1. The CDR3 covers 18 residues. V was pared by 8 bases and J by 0 bases, with 13 bases of the junction left unmatched. The germline V gene has CDR1 MNHNS and CDR2 SASEGT. CDR3 bases: TGTGCCAGCGCCCCCCGGGACAGGGGATTCTATAGCAATCAGCCCCAGCATTTT. Translated: CASAPRDRGFYSNQPQHF.

The gene calls are TRBV12-3 or TRBV12-4 and TRBJ1-5; 8 bases fit TRBD1. Trimming at V came to 7 bases and at J to 4 bases, leaving 6 bases not matched to a gene. CDR3 length equals 14 residues. CDR3 sequence: CASTWTGRNQPQHF. The CDR3 DNA is TGTGCCAGCACCTGGACAGGGCGAAATCAGCCCCAGCATTTT.

This clonotype has just a few counts. V is TRBV9 and J is TRBJ2-1; possibly TRBD1 for D (5 bases). The V gene's germline CDR1 is SGDLS and CDR2 YYNGEE. V shed 3 bases and J shed 6 bases, with 19 bases lying between them. There are 16 residues in the CDR3. CDR3 amino acids: CASSASPLQGINEQFF. As DNA, the CDR3 is TGTGCCAGCAGCGCAAGCCCGCTGCAGGGTATCAATGAGCAGTTCTTC.

This clonotype was seen just once. V and J are TRBV5-1 and TRBJ2-3, with TRBD2 matching 8 bases. This CDR3 spans 16 amino acids. Unmatched junction bases numbered 9, after V lost 1 base and J lost 5 bases. Germline-derived CDR1 and CDR2 are SGHRS and YFSETQ. The CDR3: CASSLTSGGLGDTQYF. The CDR3 nucleotides read TGCGCCAGCAGCTTGACTAGCGGTGGGCTGGGAGATACGCAGTATTTT.

This chain links TRBV20-1 with TRBJ2-3; D is perhaps TRBD2 (6 bases). Trimming pared 3 bases from V and 2 bases from J, leaving 18 bases between. The germline V gene encodes CDR1 DFQATT and CDR2 SNEGSKA (reference sequence). CDR3 length: 16 residues. Here the CDR3 DNA reads TGCAGTGCTAGTGGGGAGGTGGGAACGGTCACAGATACGCAGTATTTT. Translation: CSASGEVGTVTDTQYF.

This clonotype appeared once. This sequence joins TRBV11-3 and TRBJ2-3; possibly TRBD1 for D (6 bases). V lost 1 base and J 6 bases, leaving 17 bases between the germline ends. The CDR3 has 16 amino acids. Per germline, CDR1 SGHNT and CDR2 YENEEA. The CDR3 region has the DNA TGTGCCAGCAGCTTAGGCACCGGGACACCTCTGGATACGCAGTATTTT. Protein: CASSLGTGTPLDTQYF.

The gene calls are TRBV28 and TRBJ2-3, with 7 nucleotides matching TRBD2. Germline loops: CDR1 MDHEN, CDR2 SYDVKM. The CDR3 is made up of 16 amino acids. V lost 2 bases to trimming and J lost 0 bases; unmatched junction nucleotides: 5. This chain's CDR3 is CASSLGEGASTDTQYF. DNA for the CDR3: TGTGCCAGCAGTTTAGGGGAGGGCGCTAGCACAGATACGCAGTATTTT.

The chain recombines TRBV10-3 with TRBJ2-1; 9 nucleotides align to TRBD2. Losses at the gene ends were 6 bases for V and 9 bases for J; bases not matched to a gene: 9. CDR1 is ENHRY, CDR2 SYGVKD, per germline. The CDR3 totals 14 residues. This chain's CDR3 is CAIRVAGAQGEQFF. For the CDR3, the DNA is TGTGCCATCAGGGTAGCGGGGGCGCAGGGTGAGCAGTTCTTC.